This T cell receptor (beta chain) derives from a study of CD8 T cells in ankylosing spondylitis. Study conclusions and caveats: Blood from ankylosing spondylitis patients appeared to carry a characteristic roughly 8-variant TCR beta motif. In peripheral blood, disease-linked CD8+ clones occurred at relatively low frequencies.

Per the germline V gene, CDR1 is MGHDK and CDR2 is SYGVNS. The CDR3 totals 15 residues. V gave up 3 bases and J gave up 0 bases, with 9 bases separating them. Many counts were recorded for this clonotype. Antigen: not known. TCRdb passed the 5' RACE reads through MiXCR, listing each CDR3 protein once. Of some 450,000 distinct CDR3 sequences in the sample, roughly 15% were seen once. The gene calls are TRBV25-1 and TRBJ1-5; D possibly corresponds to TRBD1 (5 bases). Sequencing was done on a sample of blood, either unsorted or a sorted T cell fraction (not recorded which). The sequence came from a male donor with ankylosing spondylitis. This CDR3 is CASSEGTASNQPQHF. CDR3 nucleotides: TGTGCCAGCAGTGAGGGGACGGCTAGCAATCAGCCCCAGCATTTT.